The present TCR beta chain was sequenced within a study of identical twins. Template switching added a universal primer binding site, and final cDNA carried unique molecular identifiers. TCRdb recomputed calls from the 5' RACE reads with MiXCR, one row per CDR3 protein. This sample has some 1,700,000 distinct CDR3 sequences, with 25% to 35% found just once. The CDR3 is made up of 15 amino acids. In germline, CDR1 is KGHDR, CDR2 SFDVKD. After removal of 4 bases from V and 4 bases from J, the junction contained 3 bases not matched to a gene. The sequence was obtained from a newborn girl in good health. The V and J genes are TRBV24-1 and TRBJ2-3; 11 positions agree with TRBD2. The sequenced sample consisted of cord blood. The DNA of the CDR3 is TGTGCCACCAGTGACCCTAGCGGGGGGCCAGATACGCAGTATTTT. Protein product: CATSDPSGGPDTQYF.